This T cell receptor beta chain appears in the sequencing data of a study of T cell responses to AZD1222 COVID-19 vaccine. Findings of the study overall: With two AZD1222 doses given, Spike-specific TCR breadth and depth both rose.

On this clone: The target antigen is unknown.

Data came from immunoSEQ multiplex PCR; TCRdb stores just in-frame clones and leaves some out. In the table there are 60,000 to 80,000 clones, 70% to 90% of which are singletons. There are 16 residues in the CDR3. Trimming removed 5 bases from V and 7 bases from J; junction bases left unmatched: 6. Germline CDR1 reads SGHTA; CDR2 reads FQGNSA. Source: peripheral blood, taken on day 0 of AZD1222 vaccination. The receptor's source is an adult in good health. The chain links TRBV7-2 to TRBJ1-6, with 12 bases fitting TRBD1. CDR3 coding DNA: TGTGCCAGCAGCATCATCGGGACAGGGGGCAATTCACCCCTCCACTTT. Residues: CASSIIGTGGNSPLHF.